What follows is one TCR beta chain and its context. Generated by immunoSEQ multiplex PCR, the TCRdb table keeps only in-frame clones and is missing some. The top ten clones hold 1.3% of a sample with roughly 220,000 clones, about 80% of them seen once. This entry is derived from a study of blood T cell repertoires in COVID-19. At the level of the study: Sites in the United States, Italy and Spain provided acute and convalescent COVID-19 samples.

Participants, 18 to 89 years old, spanned under 30 US areas. The specimen sequenced was PBMCs or T cells enriched from blood (not recorded which). This sequence was found in a woman in her thirties or forties with acute COVID-19.

The CDR3 reads CASSEVGEGRQFF. Written as DNA, the CDR3 is TGTGCCAGCAGTGAAGTAGGGGAAGGTCGGCAGTTCTTC. This rearrangement joins TRBV6-4 to TRBJ2-1; a weak D match, TRBD1 (5 bases). V was clipped by 3 bases and J by 12 bases, with 15 bases between them. This CDR3 region has 13 residues. Germline CDR1 MRHNA, CDR2 SNTAGT.